These 30 T cell receptor beta chains share one sample of origin, sequenced in a study of OX40 agonist ivuxolimab in advanced cancers. The table came from immunoSEQ multiplex PCR; TCRdb's copy has only in-frame clones and leaves some out. The sample shows around 80,000 clones, 89% of them seen only once. The starting material was CD4+ or CD8+ T cells sorted from blood, obtained in a trial of the OX40 agonist ivuxolimab. Receptor source: an adult with an advanced solid tumor such as melanoma, head and neck, liver or kidney cancer.

V is TRBV7-9 and J is TRBJ2-7; D may be TRBD2 (5 bases). CDR3 length: 12 amino acids. The V and J ends lost 5 bases and 3 bases respectively, with 8 bases between them. CDR1 SEHNR and CDR2 FQNEAQ come from the germline V gene (reference sequence). DNA of the CDR3: TGTGCCAGCAGCCAACTAGGCTACGAGCAGTACTTC. Its translation is CASSQLGYEQYF. The full variable domain, rest sourced from reference TRBV7-9 and TRBJ2-7, is DTGVSQNPRHKITKRGQNVTFRCDPISEHNRLYWYRQTLGQGPEFLTYFQNEAQLEKSRLLSDRFSAERPKGSFSTLEIQRTEQGDSAMYLCASSQLGYEQYFGPGTRLTVT.

The chain carries TRBV9 and TRBJ1-2, with D perhaps TRBD1 (5 bases). V lost 3 bases, J lost 8 bases, and 17 bases lay in between. CDR1 SGDLS and CDR2 YYNGEE come from the germline V gene. The CDR3 sequence is 14 residues long. The CDR3 region is CASSGTDRNSGYTF. CDR3 nucleotide sequence: TGTGCCAGCAGCGGTACAGACAGAAATAGCGGCTACACCTTC.

This chain links TRBV5-4 with TRBJ1-4; maybe TRBD1 (6 bases). Germline V CDR1 and CDR2: SGHNT, YYREEE (reference sequence). The CDR3 sequence is 15 residues long. The V and J ends lost 0 bases and 6 bases respectively, with 12 bases between them. Here the CDR3 DNA reads TGTGCCAGCAGCTTGGGGTTCAGGGGTGATGAAAAACTGTTTTTT. The encoded protein is CASSLGFRGDEKLFF.

The chain links TRBV19 to TRBJ2-2; 8 positions agree with TRBD2. There are 15 residues in the CDR3. Losses at the gene ends were 3 bases for V and 7 bases for J; bases not matched to a gene: 7. Germline V CDR1 and CDR2: LNHDA, SQIVND (reference sequence). The CDR3 DNA sequence: TGTGCCAGTAGTATGAAGGGACTAGAACGCGGGGAGCTGTTTTTT. Its translation is CASSMKGLERGELFF.

The gene calls are TRBV6-1 and TRBJ1-2; D possibly corresponds to TRBD1 (6 bases). Trimming cost V 9 bases and J 0 bases, with 17 bases left between them. In germline, CDR1 is MNHNS, CDR2 SASEGT. The CDR3 runs to 15 residues. In DNA form, the CDR3 reads TGTGCCAGTTCAATTACAGGGAGATCTAACTATGGCTACACCTTC. It specifies CASSITGRSNYGYTF.

This sequence joins TRBV5-1 and TRBJ2-4, with D hard to call. V was clipped by 0 bases and J by 4 bases, with 14 bases between them. CDR1 SGHRS and CDR2 YFSETQ come from the germline V gene. This CDR3 has 16 amino acids. The CDR3: CASSLGTRKTKNIQYF. CDR3 nucleotides: TGCGCCAGCAGCTTGGGGACGAGAAAAACTAAAAACATTCAGTACTTC.

The rearrangement links TRBV6-5 to TRBJ1-1, with 9 nucleotides matching TRBD1. The CDR3 is 15 amino acids. Germline values: CDR1 MNHEY, CDR2 SVGAGI. Unmatched junction bases numbered 14, after V lost 10 bases and J lost 5 bases. CDR3 in amino acids: CAIPWDRVLQTEAFF. CDR3 nucleotides: TGTGCCATCCCCTGGGACAGGGTTCTGCAGACTGAAGCTTTCTTT.

The gene calls are TRBV5-4 and TRBJ2-7; D is ambiguous. CDR1 SGHNT and CDR2 YYREEE come from the germline V gene (reference sequence). Trimming took 3 bases from V and 6 from J, leaving 13 bases between them. This CDR3 spans 13 amino acids. The CDR3 protein is CASSSADLPEQYF. CDR3 in DNA: TGTGCCAGCAGCTCTGCCGACCTGCCCGAGCAGTACTTC.

The rearrangement joins TRBV13 to TRBJ2-7; no clear D gene. V lost 0 bases and J 2 bases, leaving 8 bases between the germline ends. Germline V gene sequence: CDR1 PRHDT, CDR2 FYEKMQ (reference sequence). The CDR3 has 14 amino acids. The CDR3 region has the DNA TGTGCCAGCAGCTTAGGGGGCCTAGCCTACGAGCAGTACTTC. As protein: CASSLGGLAYEQYF.

The chain has TRBV11-2 and TRBJ1-3; D not resolved. Between the trimmed V and J ends, which lost 6 bases and 0 bases, there was a span of 6 bases. Germline lookup yields CDR1 SGHAT and CDR2 FQNNGV. CDR3 size: 13 residues. In DNA form, the CDR3 reads TGTGCCAGCAGTATCTCCTCTGGAAACACCATATATTTT. Translated: CASSISSGNTIYF.

V usage is TRBV18 and J usage is TRBJ1-5, with D unresolved. The CDR3 totals 15 residues. The ends were cut back, 2 bases at V and 1 base at J, with 9 bases in the middle. The germline V gene encodes CDR1 KGHSH and CDR2 LQKENI. CDR3 coding DNA: TGTGCCAGCTCACCAAGGGCAACCAGCAATCAGCCCCAGCATTTT. Translating gives CASSPRATSNQPQHF.

V gene TRBV19 combines with J gene TRBJ1-1, with D possibly matching TRBD1 (5 bases). V shed 5 bases and J shed 4 bases, with 11 bases lying between them. The germline CDR1 and CDR2 sequences are LNHDA and SQIVND (reference sequence). The CDR3 consists of 13 residues. DNA of the CDR3: TGTGCCAGTAGTCAACACAGGAGCACTGAAGCTTTCTTT. It specifies CASSQHRSTEAFF.

J is TRBJ2-7 and V is TRBV30, with D perhaps given as TRBD1 or TRBD2 (5 bases each). This CDR3 is built from 12 residues. From germline, CDR1 is GTSNPN and CDR2 SVGIG (reference sequence). The V gene lost 0 bases and the J gene lost 5 bases, with 8 bases spanning the gap. CDR3 protein: CAWSVVGDEQYF. In nucleotides, the CDR3 is TGTGCCTGGAGTGTAGTGGGGGACGAGCAGTACTTC.

The V gene is TRBV6-1, the J gene TRBJ2-2, with 7 bases aligning to TRBD2. CDR1 is MNHNS, CDR2 SASEGT, per germline. This CDR3 region has 14 residues. Trimming took 6 bases from V and 3 from J; bases not matched to a gene: 4. As DNA, the CDR3 is TGTGCCAGCAGACTAGCGCCCGACACCGGGGAGCTGTTTTTT. Translation: CASRLAPDTGELFF.

As to this clone: This same CDR3 is encoded by further DNA sequences in the sample. The genes are TRBV5-1 and TRBJ1-4; 7 nucleotides line up with TRBD1. The germline gives CDR1 SGHRS, CDR2 YFSETQ. This CDR3 is built from 14 residues. V was clipped by 4 bases and J by 4 bases; unmatched bases: 4. For the CDR3, the DNA is TGCGCCAGCAGCCTGACAGGGATTAATGAAAAACTGTTTTTT. This sequence encodes CASSLTGINEKLFF.

CDR3 amino acids: CASSLDPLSGLITGELFF. The CDR3 region has the DNA TGTGCCAGCAGCTTAGATCCGCTTAGCGGGCTTATCACCGGGGAGCTGTTTTTT. The V gene is TRBV7-9, the J gene TRBJ2-2; 7 nucleotides agree with TRBD2. The CDR3 has 18 residues. J was trimmed by 4 bases and V by 1 base; bases with no gene match: 12. The V gene's germline CDR1 is SEHNR and CDR2 FQNEAQ (reference sequence).

V is TRBV5-1 and J is TRBJ2-3, with D unresolved. Trimming took 3 bases from V and 2 from J, leaving 10 bases between them. CDR3 length: 14 residues. Germline V CDR1 and CDR2: SGHRS, YFSETQ. The CDR3 DNA sequence: TGCGCCAGCAGCTCCGGGCAATACACAGATACGCAGTATTTT. Protein sequence: CASSSGQYTDTQYF.

The chain joins TRBV9 to TRBJ1-2; 8 positions match TRBD1. Germline-derived CDR1 and CDR2 are SGDLS and YYNGEE. V shed 4 bases, J shed 5 bases, and the junction held 10 bases outside the gene matches. The CDR3 consists of 15 residues. CDR3 DNA sequence: TGTGCCAGCAGCACCACAGGGGGGCCGCGTTATGGCTACACCTTC. Protein: CASSTTGGPRYGYTF. The full variable domain, with the rest looked up from reference TRBV9 and TRBJ1-2, is DSGVTQTPKHLITATGQRVTLRCSPRSGDLSVYWYQQSLDQGLQFLIQYYNGEERAKGNILERFSAQQFPDLHSELNLSSLELGDSALYFCASSTTGGPRYGYTFGSGTRLTVV.

The chain recombines TRBV7-8 with TRBJ1-4, with a weak D call TRBD1 (6 bases). The CDR3 runs to 15 residues. V was shortened by 2 bases and J by 8 bases, with 15 bases between the two germline ends. The germline CDR1 and CDR2 sequences are SGHVS and FQNEAQ. The CDR3, as DNA: TGTGCCAGCAGCTTAACGGGGGCCCAGGGCGAAAAACTGTTTTTT. The encoded protein is CASSLTGAQGEKLFF. Complete variable domain (other parts from reference TRBV7-8 and TRBJ1-4): GAGVSQSPRYKVAKRGQDVALRCDPISGHVSLFWYQQALGQGPEFLTYFQNEAQLDKSGLPSDRFFAERPEGSVSTLKIQRTQQEDSAVYLCASSLTGAQGEKLFFGSGTQLSVL.

This chain joins TRBV5-6 and TRBJ2-3, with D tentatively TRBD2 (6 bases). Germline CDR1 reads SGHDT; CDR2 reads YYEEEE. CDR3 length: 15 amino acids. V was cut by 0 bases and J by 2 bases, with 10 bases left in between. In nucleotides, the CDR3 is TGTGCCAGCAGCTTGGTCGGCGGGAACACAGATACGCAGTATTTT. Amino acid sequence: CASSLVGGNTDTQYF.

The rearrangement uses TRBV5-8 and TRBJ2-3; 9 bases fit TRBD2. The junction had 6 bases not matched to a gene; V was cut back by 0 bases and J by 1 base. The CDR3 extends over 17 amino acids. Germline CDR1 and CDR2: SGHTS and YDEGEE. The CDR3 DNA is TGTGCCAGCAGCTTGGTTCGGTCTAGCGGGGGCACAGATACGCAGTATTTT. Protein sequence: CASSLVRSSGGTDTQYF.

The CDR3: CASSLWSSGGTPDTQYF. The DNA for the CDR3 is TGTGCCAGCAGCTTATGGTCAAGCGGGGGAACTCCGGATACGCAGTATTTT. V and J are TRBV7-2 and TRBJ2-3; 8 nucleotides agree with TRBD2. CDR1 and CDR2 (germline): SGHTA, FQGNSA. CDR3 size: 17 residues. V shed 2 bases and J 6 bases; nucleotides not matched to a gene: 13.

This clone was counted only a few times. The chain is built from TRBV18 and TRBJ1-1; maybe TRBD1 (6 bases). V was pared by 2 bases and J by 1 base, with 17 bases between. Germline lookup yields CDR1 KGHSH and CDR2 LQKENI. This CDR3 has 17 amino acids. The CDR3 sequence: CASSPKGPGAGNTEAFF. The CDR3 DNA reads as TGTGCCAGCTCACCAAAGGGTCCGGGGGCCGGGAACACTGAAGCTTTCTTT.

The V and J genes are TRBV2 and TRBJ1-2, with 11 bases that match TRBD1. Per the germline V gene, CDR1 is SNHLY and CDR2 is FYNNEI. The CDR3 totals 15 residues. V lost 5 bases and J lost 6; bases outside the gene matches: 8. CDR3 DNA sequence: TGTGCCAGCAGTTCTGTACGGACAGGGGGCGATGGCTACACCTTC. Protein sequence: CASSSVRTGGDGYTF.

The gene calls are TRBV11-3 and TRBJ2-7; D might be TRBD1 or TRBD2, each matching 5 bases. The V gene's germline CDR1 is SGHNT and CDR2 YENEEA. This CDR3 has 13 residues. V dropped 6 bases and J dropped 6 bases, with 15 bases sitting between them. The CDR3 is CASSPGRTSEQYF. The CDR3 DNA reads as TGTGCCAGCAGTCCGGGACGGACCTCCGAGCAGTACTTC.

The V gene is TRBV30, the J gene TRBJ1-3, with TRBD1 identical over 9 bases. Germline lookup yields CDR1 GTSNPN and CDR2 SVGIG (reference sequence). V trimming: 6 bases; J trimming: 1 base; junction bases outside the gene matches: 4. The CDR3 extends over 14 amino acids. The CDR3 loop reads CACPDRGSGNTIYF. For the CDR3, the DNA is TGTGCCTGCCCGGACAGGGGTTCTGGAAACACCATATATTTT. The full variable domain, its missing parts supplied by reference TRBV30 and TRBJ1-3, is SQTIHQWPATLVQPVGSPLSLECTVEGTSNPNLYWYRQAAGRGLQLLFYSVGIGQISSEVPQNLSASRPQDRQFILSSKKLLLSDSGFYLCACPDRGSGNTIYFGEGSWLTVV.

The V and J genes are TRBV7-9 and TRBJ2-7; D is possibly TRBD2 (7 bases). This CDR3 is built from 16 residues. Per the germline V gene, CDR1 is SEHNR and CDR2 is FQNEAQ (reference sequence). The V end lost 4 bases, the J end lost 0 bases, and 16 bases lay between the germline ends. The CDR3 region is CASSSLGGDISYEQYF. Here the CDR3 DNA reads TGTGCCAGCAGCTCGCTTGGGGGGGACATCTCCTACGAGCAGTACTTC. Drawing the rest from reference TRBV7-9 and TRBJ2-7, the complete variable domain is DTGVSQNPRHKITKRGQNVTFRCDPISEHNRLYWYRQTLGQGPEFLTYFQNEAQLEKSRLLSDRFSAERPKGSFSTLEIQRTEQGDSAMYLCASSSLGGDISYEQYFGPGTRLTVT.

In its sample, this clone was seen once. The V gene is TRBV5-1, the J gene TRBJ1-5; 9 bases line up with TRBD1. This CDR3 region has 17 residues. Losses at the gene ends were 2 bases for V and 5 bases for J; bases not matched to a gene: 11. Germline values: CDR1 SGHRS, CDR2 YFSETQ. CDR3 amino acids: CASSLYPGTGLYQPQHF. The CDR3 region has the DNA TGCGCCAGCAGCTTATATCCCGGGACAGGGTTATATCAGCCCCAGCATTTT.

CDR3 bases: TGTGCCAGCAGCCCGCTAAACCGGACAGGGCGGAACACCGGGGAGCTGTTTTTT. Residues: CASSPLNRTGRNTGELFF. This chain connects TRBV5-4 to TRBJ2-2; 8 nucleotides line up with TRBD1. The CDR3 has 18 residues. Looked up from germline, CDR1 is SGHNT and CDR2 is YYREEE (reference sequence). Trimming removed 4 bases from V and 1 base from J; junction bases left unmatched: 12.

This chain links TRBV5-1 with TRBJ2-5; D is unresolved. V shed 0 bases and J shed 1 base, with 7 bases lying between them. The CDR3 consists of 14 residues. The germline CDR1 and CDR2 sequences are SGHRS and YFSETQ. The CDR3 region has the DNA TGCGCCAGCAGCTTGGCTGGAATCCAAGAGACCCAGTACTTC. Translated: CASSLAGIQETQYF.